The TCR beta chain described here comes from a study of Siglec-9 on CD8 T cells in melanoma. Regarding the study as a whole: An effector memory CD8+ T-cell subset seemingly accumulating in melanoma was reportedly marked and regulated by Siglec-9.

Produced via immunoSEQ multiplex PCR; TCRdb's table is partial and in-frame only. The sample has about 30,000 clones, about 80% seen once. As regards this clone: The antigen remains undetermined.

The CDR3 consists of 14 residues. CDR1 and CDR2 (germline): SGHAT, FQNNGV. V gave up 5 bases and J gave up 1 base, with 10 bases separating them. Sequencing was performed on Siglec-9- CD8+ T cells sorted from blood. The clonotype comes from a human donor in good health. The chain combines TRBV11-2 with TRBJ2-3; D is unclear. CDR3: CASSLTAGTDTQYF. Here the CDR3 DNA reads TGTGCCAGCAGCCTCACGGCGGGCACAGATACGCAGTATTTT.